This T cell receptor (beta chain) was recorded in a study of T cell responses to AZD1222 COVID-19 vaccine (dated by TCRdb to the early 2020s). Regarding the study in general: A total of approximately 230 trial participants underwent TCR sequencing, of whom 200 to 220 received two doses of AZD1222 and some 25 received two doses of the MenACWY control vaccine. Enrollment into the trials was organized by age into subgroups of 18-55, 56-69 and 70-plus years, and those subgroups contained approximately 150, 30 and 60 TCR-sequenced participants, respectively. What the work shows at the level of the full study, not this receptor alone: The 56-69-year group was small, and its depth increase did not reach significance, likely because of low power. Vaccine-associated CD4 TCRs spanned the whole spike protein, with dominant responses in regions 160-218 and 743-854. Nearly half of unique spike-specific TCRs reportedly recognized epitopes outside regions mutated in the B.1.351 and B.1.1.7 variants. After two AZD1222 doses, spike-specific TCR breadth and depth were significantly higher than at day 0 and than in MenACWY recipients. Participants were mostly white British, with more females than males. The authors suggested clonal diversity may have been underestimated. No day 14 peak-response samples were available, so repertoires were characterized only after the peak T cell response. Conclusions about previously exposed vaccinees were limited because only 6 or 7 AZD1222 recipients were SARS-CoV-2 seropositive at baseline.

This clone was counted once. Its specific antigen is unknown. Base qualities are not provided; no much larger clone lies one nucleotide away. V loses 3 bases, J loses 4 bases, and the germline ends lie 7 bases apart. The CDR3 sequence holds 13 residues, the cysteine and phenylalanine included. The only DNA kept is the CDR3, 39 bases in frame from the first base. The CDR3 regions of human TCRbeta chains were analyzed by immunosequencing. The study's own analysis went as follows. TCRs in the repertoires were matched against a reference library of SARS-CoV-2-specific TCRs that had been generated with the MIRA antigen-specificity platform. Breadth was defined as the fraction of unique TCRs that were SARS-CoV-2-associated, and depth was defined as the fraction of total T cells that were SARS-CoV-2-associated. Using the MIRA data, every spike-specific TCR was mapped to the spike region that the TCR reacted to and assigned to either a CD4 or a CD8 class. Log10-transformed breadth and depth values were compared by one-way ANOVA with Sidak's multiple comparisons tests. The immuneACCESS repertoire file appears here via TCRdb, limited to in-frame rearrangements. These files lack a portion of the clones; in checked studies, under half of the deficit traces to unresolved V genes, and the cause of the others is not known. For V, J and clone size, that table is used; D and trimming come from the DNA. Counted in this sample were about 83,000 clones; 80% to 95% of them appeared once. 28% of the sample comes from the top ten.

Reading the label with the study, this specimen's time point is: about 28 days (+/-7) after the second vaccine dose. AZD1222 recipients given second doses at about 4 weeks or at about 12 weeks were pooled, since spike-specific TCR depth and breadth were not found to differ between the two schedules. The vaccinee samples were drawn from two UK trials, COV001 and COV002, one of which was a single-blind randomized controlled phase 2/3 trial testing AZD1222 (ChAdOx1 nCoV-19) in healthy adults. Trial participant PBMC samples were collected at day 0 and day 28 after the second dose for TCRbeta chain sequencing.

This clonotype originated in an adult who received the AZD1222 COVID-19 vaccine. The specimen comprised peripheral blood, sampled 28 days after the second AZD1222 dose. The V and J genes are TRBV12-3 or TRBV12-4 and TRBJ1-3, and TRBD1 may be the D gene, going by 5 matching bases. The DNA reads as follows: TGTGCCAGCAGTTTTCCAGGGGGAAACACCATATATTTT. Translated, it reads CASSFPGGNTIYF.